This T cell receptor (beta chain) was identified during a study of molecular identifiers for immune sequencing clone quantification. Findings of the study overall: Jurkat TCR RNA spiked in from one cell (amid approximately 1 million naive cells) was reportedly detectable. Should identical TCR molecules share a barcode, the sizes of highly expanded clones could be underestimated.

This clonotype showed up just a few times. Its antigen is undetermined. Naive CD8 T cell sorting was performed on the CD8+CD4-CCR7+CD45RA+ phenotype. The CDR3 is 12 residues long. V lost 5 bases and J lost 5, with 9 bases in between. Previously described methods and listed TCR primers were used for bulk TCR libraries. Each CDR3 protein is one row after TCRdb ran MiXCR on the PCR reads. Of tens of thousands of distinct CDR3 sequences listed, less than 20% are singletons. The J gene is TRBJ2-5, the V gene TRBV12-3 or TRBV12-4; D not resolved. The TCR sequence derives from a human donor in good health. Some libraries in this study had Jurkat cell RNA spiked in. The sequenced sample was naive CD8+ T cells from blood, with Jurkat cell RNA spiked in. Regarding subset: FACS-sorted CD8+CD4-CCR7+CD45RA+ naive T cells. This chain's CDR3 is CASSPNRETQYF. The CDR3 DNA reads as TGTGCCAGCAGTCCTAATAGGGAGACCCAGTACTTC.